The T cell receptor (beta chain) under discussion was sequenced for a study of T cells in Graves' hyperthyroidism and ophthalmopathy. The study, taken as a whole, reports: Blood shared most expanded thyroid clonotypes above 0.001.

The TCR beta CDR3 regions underwent amplification using RNA transcripts as the source. First-round RT-PCR targeting the TCR CDR3 was performed with the HTBI primer set. TCRdb re-called the multiplex PCR reads through MiXCR, storing one row per CDR3 protein. The sample contains about 560,000 distinct CDR3 sequences, approximately 15% of which appear only once. Germline V gives CDR1 DFQATT, CDR2 SNEGSKA (reference sequence). The CDR3 totals 14 residues. Trimming removed 6 bases from V and 0 bases from J; junction bases left unmatched: 6. This clonotype was recorded at least ten times. Antigen specificity is unknown.

The gene calls are TRBV20-1 and TRBJ1-1; TRBD1 matches at 8 bases. The source of this sequence is a woman in her late teens or twenties with Graves' hyperthyroidism. The material sequenced was blood. The CDR3 reads CSATGGWVNTEAFF. The CDR3 DNA follows: TGCAGTGCAACAGGGGGGTGGGTGAACACTGAAGCTTTCTTT.